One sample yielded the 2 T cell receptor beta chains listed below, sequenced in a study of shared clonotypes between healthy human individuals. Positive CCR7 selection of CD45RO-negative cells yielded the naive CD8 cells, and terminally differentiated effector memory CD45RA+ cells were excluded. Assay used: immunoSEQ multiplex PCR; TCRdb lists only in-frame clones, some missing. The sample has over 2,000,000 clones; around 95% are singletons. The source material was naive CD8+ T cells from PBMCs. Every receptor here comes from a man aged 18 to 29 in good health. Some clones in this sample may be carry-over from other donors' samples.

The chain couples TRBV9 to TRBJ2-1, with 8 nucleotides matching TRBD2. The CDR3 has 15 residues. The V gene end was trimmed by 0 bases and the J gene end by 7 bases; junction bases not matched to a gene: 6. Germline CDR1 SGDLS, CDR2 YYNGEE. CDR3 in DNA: TGTGCCAGCAGCGTAGGGCTTGGGACTAGTAATGAGCAGTTCTTC. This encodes CASSVGLGTSNEQFF.

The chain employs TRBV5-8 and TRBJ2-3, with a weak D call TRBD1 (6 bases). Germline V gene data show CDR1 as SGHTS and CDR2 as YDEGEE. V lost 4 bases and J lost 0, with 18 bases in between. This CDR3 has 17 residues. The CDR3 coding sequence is TGTGCCAGCAGCACGACAGGTTTTTTATCTAGCACAGATACGCAGTATTTT. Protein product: CASSTTGFLSSTDTQYF.